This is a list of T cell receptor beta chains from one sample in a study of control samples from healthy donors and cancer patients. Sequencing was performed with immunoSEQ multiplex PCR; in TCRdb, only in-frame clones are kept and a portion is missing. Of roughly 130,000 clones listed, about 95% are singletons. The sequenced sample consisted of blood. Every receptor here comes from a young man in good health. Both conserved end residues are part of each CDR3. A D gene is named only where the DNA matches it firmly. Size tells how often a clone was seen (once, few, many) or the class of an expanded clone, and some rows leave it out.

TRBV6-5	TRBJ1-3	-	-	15	CASTQGQFSGNTIYF	TGTGCCAGCACCCAAGGACAGTTCTCTGGAAACACCATATATTTT
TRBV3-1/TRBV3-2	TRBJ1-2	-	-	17	CASSQDIGEWGNYGYTF	TGTGCCAGCAGCCAAGACATAGGGGAATGGGGTAACTATGGCTACACCTTC
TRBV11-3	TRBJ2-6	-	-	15	CASSSGISGANVLTF	TGTGCCAGCAGCTCAGGGATTTCTGGGGCCAACGTCCTGACTTTC
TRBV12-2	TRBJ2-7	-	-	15	CASRLVSLAGNEQYF	TGTGCAAGTCGCTTAGTTTCACTAGCGGGGAACGAGCAGTACTTC
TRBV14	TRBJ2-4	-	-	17	CASSHPGAEGQRDIQYF	TGTGCCAGCAGCCACCCGGGAGCAGAGGGTCAGAGGGACATTCAGTACTTC
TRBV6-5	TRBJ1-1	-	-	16	CASSYSRGSTTAGAFF	TGTGCCAGCAGTTACTCGAGGGGTAGCACAACCGCTGGAGCTTTCTTT
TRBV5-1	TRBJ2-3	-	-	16	CASSVGGTRSTDTQYF	TGCGCCAGCAGCGTGGGCGGGACCCGAAGCACAGATACGCAGTATTTT
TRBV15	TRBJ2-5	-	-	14	CATSSRTPRETQYF	TGTGCCACCAGCAGCCGGACTCCACGGGAGACCCAGTACTTC
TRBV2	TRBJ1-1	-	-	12	CASSEKASGAFF	TGTGCCAGCAGTGAAAAGGCATCGGGGGCTTTCTTT
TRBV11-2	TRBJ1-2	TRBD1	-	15	CASSQSGTGPVGYTF	TGTGCCAGCAGCCAATCCGGGACAGGGCCGGTTGGCTACACCTTC
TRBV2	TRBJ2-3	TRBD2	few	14	CASIRVAGSDTQYF	TGTGCCAGCATCCGGGTAGCGGGCTCAGATACGCAGTATTTT
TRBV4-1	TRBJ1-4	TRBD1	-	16	CASSQVLQGLNEKLFF	TGCGCCAGCAGCCAAGTACTACAGGGGTTGAATGAAAAACTGTTTTTT
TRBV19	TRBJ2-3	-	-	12	CASSNVDDTQYF	TGTGCCAGTAGTAACGTGGACGATACGCAGTATTTT
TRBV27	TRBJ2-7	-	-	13	CASSLVGHYEQYF	TGTGCCAGCAGTTTAGTCGGACACTACGAGCAGTACTTC
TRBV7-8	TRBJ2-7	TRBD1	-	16	CASSLGGQVNGYEQYF	TGTGCCAGCAGCTTAGGGGGACAGGTGAATGGCTACGAGCAGTACTTC
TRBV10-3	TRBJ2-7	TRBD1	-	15	CAISASGTGISEQYF	TGTGCCATCAGTGCGTCCGGGACAGGGATTTCCGAGCAGTACTTC
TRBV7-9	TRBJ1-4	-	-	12	CASSLESEKLFF	TGTGCCAGCAGCTTAGAATCCGAAAAACTGTTTTTT
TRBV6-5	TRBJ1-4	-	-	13	CASSYRHNEKLFF	TGTGCCAGCAGTTACAGACATAATGAAAAACTGTTTTTT